The rows below give T cell receptor beta chains drawn from one sample of a study of T cells after yellow fever vaccination. Using its own MiXCR run on the 5' RACE reads, TCRdb lists one record per CDR3 protein. The data contain approximately 70,000 distinct CDR3 sequences, about 7% of them seen just once; the ten biggest clones take up 30% to 45%. Source: CD8+ T cells sorted from PBMCs, taken about 41 days after the first yellow fever vaccination. These TCRs come from a man aged 18 to 29 who received the YFV17D yellow fever vaccine. CDR3s include the opening cysteine and the closing phenylalanine or tryptophan. D genes are given only for firm matches. Clone size is stated in some rows and not others, as once, few, many or a class when expanded.

j_gene: TRBJ2-1
d_gene: TRBD2
abundance: many
v_gene: TRBV6-5
CDR3nt: TGTGCCAGCGGAAAGCGGGGGAACGATGAGCAGTTCTTC
CDR3aa: CASGKRGNDEQFF

j_gene: TRBJ2-3
d_gene: TRBD1
abundance: many
v_gene: TRBV10-3
CDR3nt: TGTGCCATCAGTGAAGGGACAGGGGGGGCAGATACGCAGTATTTT
CDR3aa: CAISEGTGGADTQYF

j_gene: TRBJ2-1
d_gene: .
abundance: many
v_gene: TRBV7-9
CDR3nt: TGTGCCAGCACCGACCGGGGAGACAATGAGCAGTTCTTC
CDR3aa: CASTDRGDNEQFF

j_gene: TRBJ2-7
d_gene: .
abundance: many
v_gene: TRBV6-2/TRBV6-3
CDR3nt: TGTGCCAGCAGTTACGTAGGACGAAACGAGCAGTACTTC
CDR3aa: CASSYVGRNEQYF

j_gene: TRBJ1-6
d_gene: TRBD1
abundance: many
v_gene: TRBV11-2
CDR3nt: TGTGCCAGCAGCCGAGCGGGGGGACAGGGGGCTGAGCCCCTCCACTTT
CDR3aa: CASSRAGGQGAEPLHF

j_gene: TRBJ2-3
d_gene: TRBD2
abundance: .
v_gene: TRBV7-6
CDR3nt: TGTGCCAGCAGCTATCAGCGGGGGAGCACAGATACGCAGTATTTT
CDR3aa: CASSYQRGSTDTQYF

j_gene: TRBJ2-7
d_gene: .
abundance: .
v_gene: TRBV4-3
CDR3nt: TGCGCCAGCAGCCAAGATCGAGGAGCCTACGAGCAGTACTTC
CDR3aa: CASSQDRGAYEQYF

j_gene: TRBJ1-2
d_gene: TRBD1
abundance: few
v_gene: TRBV16
CDR3nt: TGTGCCAGCAGCGACCGACAGGGGGGAAACTATGGCTACACCTTC
CDR3aa: CASSDRQGGNYGYTF

j_gene: TRBJ1-1
d_gene: .
abundance: .
v_gene: TRBV19
CDR3nt: TGTGCCAGTAACCAGCGAGGAGCTGAAGCTTTCTTT
CDR3aa: CASNQRGAEAFF

j_gene: TRBJ2-3
d_gene: .
abundance: many
v_gene: TRBV19
CDR3nt: TGTGCCAGTAGTATAAGGCCGCTAGATACGCAGTATTTT
CDR3aa: CASSIRPLDTQYF

j_gene: TRBJ1-2
d_gene: .
abundance: few
v_gene: TRBV9
CDR3nt: TGTGCCAGCAGCGGGACGACGGGTTATGGCTACACCTTC
CDR3aa: CASSGTTGYGYTF

j_gene: TRBJ1-1
d_gene: .
abundance: .
v_gene: TRBV7-9
CDR3nt: TGTGCCAGCAGCTTCCCCCTAGGGACCGTTGCTTTCTTT
CDR3aa: CASSFPLGTVAFF

j_gene: TRBJ2-5
d_gene: .
abundance: .
v_gene: TRBV23-1
CDR3nt: TGCGCCAGCAGACCGATGGACATGATCGAGAGAACCCAGTACTTC
CDR3aa: CASRPMDMIERTQYF

j_gene: TRBJ2-1
d_gene: .
abundance: .
v_gene: TRBV4-3
CDR3nt: TGCGCCAGCAGCCAAGATCCCGCGACTCACTCCTACAATGAGCAGTTCTTC
CDR3aa: CASSQDPATHSYNEQFF

j_gene: TRBJ2-3
d_gene: TRBD2
abundance: .
v_gene: TRBV5-1
CDR3nt: TGCGCCAGCAGCCCGGTCCTAGCGGGGATTTCTGTCACTGCAGATACGCAGTATTTT
CDR3aa: CASSPVLAGISVTADTQYF

j_gene: TRBJ2-1
d_gene: .
abundance: many
v_gene: TRBV29-1
CDR3nt: TGCAGCGTTGAAGCCCCTGGGGCGGTTGCTAAAGTCTTC
CDR3aa: CSVEAPGAVAKVF

j_gene: TRBJ1-1
d_gene: .
abundance: many
v_gene: TRBV12-3/TRBV12-4
CDR3nt: TGTGCCAGCAGTTTGGGACAGAACACTGAAGCTTTCTTT
CDR3aa: CASSLGQNTEAFF

j_gene: TRBJ1-1
d_gene: .
abundance: .
v_gene: TRBV5-1
CDR3nt: TGCGCCAGCAGCTTAACGGGGGTTGACGAAGCTTTCTTT
CDR3aa: CASSLTGVDEAFF

j_gene: TRBJ2-1
d_gene: TRBD2
abundance: many
v_gene: TRBV20-1
CDR3nt: TGCAGTGCGAAACACCGGGACTACAATAAGCAGTTCTTC
CDR3aa: CSAKHRDYNKQFF

j_gene: TRBJ2-2
d_gene: .
abundance: many
v_gene: TRBV4-1
CDR3nt: TGCGCCAGCAGCCAAGTAACGGGGGAGCTGTTTTTT
CDR3aa: CASSQVTGELFF

j_gene: TRBJ2-5
d_gene: .
abundance: many
v_gene: TRBV9
CDR3nt: TGTGCCAGCAGCGTAGACGGCAATAGGCGGGAGACCCAGTACTTC
CDR3aa: CASSVDGNRRETQYF

j_gene: TRBJ2-7
d_gene: TRBD1
abundance: many
v_gene: TRBV5-1
CDR3nt: TGCGCCAGCAGCTTGCGGGGACAGGGGGCCTACGAGCAGTACTTC
CDR3aa: CASSLRGQGAYEQYF

j_gene: TRBJ2-2
d_gene: .
abundance: .
v_gene: TRBV4-3
CDR3nt: TGCGCCAGCAGCCAGTGGGGAGACGGGGAGCTGTTTTTT
CDR3aa: CASSQWGDGELFF

j_gene: TRBJ1-2
d_gene: .
abundance: few
v_gene: TRBV4-3
CDR3nt: TGCGCCAGCAGCCAAGATCGGGGAACCTATGGCTATGGCTACACCTTC
CDR3aa: CASSQDRGTYGYGYTF

j_gene: TRBJ2-7
d_gene: .
abundance: .
v_gene: TRBV7-8
CDR3nt: TGTGCCAGCAGCCGGGCCGGGGCTAGGGAGCAGTACTTC
CDR3aa: CASSRAGAREQYF

j_gene: TRBJ2-7
d_gene: TRBD1
abundance: few
v_gene: TRBV20-1
CDR3nt: TGCAGTGCTAGACCAAACAGGGGTCTCTCCTACGAGCAGTACTTC
CDR3aa: CSARPNRGLSYEQYF

j_gene: TRBJ2-1
d_gene: TRBD2
abundance: medium-sized
v_gene: TRBV7-8
CDR3nt: TGTGCCAGCAGCTTCGGGACTAGCGTCTTGATCTCCCAGTTCTTC
CDR3aa: CASSFGTSVLISQFF

j_gene: TRBJ1-4
d_gene: .
abundance: many
v_gene: TRBV7-6
CDR3nt: TGTGCCAGCAGCTTATGGGTGTCGGGAGCTAATGAAAAACTGTTTTTT
CDR3aa: CASSLWVSGANEKLFF

j_gene: TRBJ2-7
d_gene: .
abundance: many
v_gene: TRBV10-3
CDR3nt: TGTGCCATCAGTGATGTGGCGGGGACATCCTACGAGCAGTACTTC
CDR3aa: CAISDVAGTSYEQYF

j_gene: TRBJ1-1
d_gene: .
abundance: many
v_gene: TRBV7-9
CDR3nt: TGTGCCAGCAGCTCAACGGGCGAAGCTTTCTTT
CDR3aa: CASSSTGEAFF

j_gene: TRBJ2-1
d_gene: .
abundance: many
v_gene: TRBV11-2
CDR3nt: TGTGCCAGCAGCTTAGATTATGACAGCTCAACCGCTAACAATGAGCAGTTCTTC
CDR3aa: CASSLDYDSSTANNEQFF

j_gene: TRBJ1-5
d_gene: .
abundance: many
v_gene: TRBV4-1
CDR3nt: TGCGCCAGCAGCTACCTTGAAGATCAGCCCCAGCATTTT
CDR3aa: CASSYLEDQPQHF

j_gene: TRBJ2-7
d_gene: .
abundance: many
v_gene: TRBV29-1
CDR3nt: TGCAGCGTTTGTTGGCCGGGCGTCTACGAGCAGTACTTC
CDR3aa: CSVCWPGVYEQYF

j_gene: TRBJ2-7
d_gene: .
abundance: .
v_gene: TRBV20-1
CDR3nt: TGCAGTGCTAGAGAACAGGTTGCCTACGAGCAGTACTTC
CDR3aa: CSAREQVAYEQYF

j_gene: TRBJ2-7
d_gene: .
abundance: many
v_gene: TRBV21-1
CDR3nt: TGTGCCAGCAGCAAATACCCGGACAGAGAGTGTTCCTACGAGCAGTACTTC
CDR3aa: CASSKYPDRECSYEQYF

j_gene: TRBJ2-5
d_gene: .
abundance: few
v_gene: TRBV11-2
CDR3nt: TGTGCCAGCAGCCCTTCCTGGGGACCTGAGACCCAGTACTTC
CDR3aa: CASSPSWGPETQYF

j_gene: TRBJ2-1
d_gene: .
abundance: many
v_gene: TRBV5-1
CDR3nt: TGCGCCAGCAGCTTCCCCGATGAGCAGTTCTTC
CDR3aa: CASSFPDEQFF

j_gene: TRBJ2-3
d_gene: TRBD1
abundance: .
v_gene: TRBV5-4
CDR3nt: TGTGCCACGGGACAGACAAGAGATACGCAGTATTTT
CDR3aa: CATGQTRDTQYF

j_gene: TRBJ1-6
d_gene: TRBD1
abundance: many
v_gene: TRBV9
CDR3nt: TGTGCCAGCAGCGGCCGGGACAGGTTAAACTCACCCCTCCACTTT
CDR3aa: CASSGRDRLNSPLHF

j_gene: TRBJ2-3
d_gene: .
abundance: few
v_gene: TRBV5-4
CDR3nt: TGTGCCAGCAGCTTGGGGGCTTCTTCACCCACAGATACGCAGTATTTT
CDR3aa: CASSLGASSPTDTQYF

j_gene: TRBJ2-1
d_gene: TRBD2
abundance: few
v_gene: TRBV4-2
CDR3nt: TGTGCCACGACTAGCGGGGGATCCTCCTACAATGAGCAGTTCTTC
CDR3aa: CATTSGGSSYNEQFF

j_gene: TRBJ1-4
d_gene: .
abundance: many
v_gene: TRBV7-6
CDR3nt: TGTGCCAGCAGCCTGATTGAAAATGAAAAACTGTTTTTT
CDR3aa: CASSLIENEKLFF

j_gene: TRBJ2-7
d_gene: .
abundance: many
v_gene: TRBV11-2
CDR3nt: TGTGCCAGCAAAGATCAGGGAACGTACGAGCAGTACTTC
CDR3aa: CASKDQGTYEQYF

j_gene: TRBJ1-1
d_gene: .
abundance: few
v_gene: TRBV4-1
CDR3nt: TGCGCCAGCAGCCCGAAAACCTCCGGCAGGGCTTTCTTT
CDR3aa: CASSPKTSGRAFF

j_gene: TRBJ1-2
d_gene: .
abundance: many
v_gene: TRBV3-1
CDR3nt: TGTGCCAGCAGCCATGGGACTAACTATGGCTACACCTTC
CDR3aa: CASSHGTNYGYTF

j_gene: TRBJ1-1
d_gene: .
abundance: few
v_gene: TRBV25-1
CDR3nt: TGTGCCAGCAGTGGACGCGGGCAGGGGAACACTGAAGCTTTCTTT
CDR3aa: CASSGRGQGNTEAFF